A selection of T cell receptor beta chains follows, all from one sample in a study of T cells after yellow fever vaccination. TCRdb recomputed calls from the 5' RACE reads with MiXCR, one row per CDR3 protein. The data show 510,000 or so distinct CDR3 sequences, about 19% seen once. Sequences were derived from PBMCs, sampled 15 days after the yellow fever booster vaccination. The source is a man between 25 and 39 years old who received the YFV17D yellow fever vaccine. The CDR3 runs from the conserved cysteine through the conserved F or W. A D gene is named only where the DNA matches it firmly. Where a row states a size, it is once, few, many or the class of an expanded clone; other rows omit it.

D gene	V gene	J gene	CDR3 length	clone size	CDR3 protein	CDR3 DNA
NA	TRBV7-9	TRBJ2-3	14	NA	CASSPPGATDTQYF	TGTGCCAGCAGCCCCCCAGGTGCGACAGATACGCAGTATTTT
NA	TRBV29-1	TRBJ2-7	11	few	CSVEGTSGQYF	TGCAGCGTTGAGGGGACGAGCGGGCAGTACTTC
NA	TRBV7-2	TRBJ2-5	14	NA	CASSLSAVGETQYF	TGTGCCAGCAGCTTATCTGCGGTGGGGGAGACCCAGTACTTC
NA	TRBV7-2	TRBJ2-3	14	NA	CASSPQRRADTQYF	TGTGCCAGCAGCCCCCAAAGGAGGGCAGATACGCAGTATTTT
TRBD2	TRBV7-8	TRBJ2-1	14	NA	CASRYGREGNEQFF	TGTGCCAGCCGCTACGGACGGGAGGGGAATGAGCAGTTCTTC
TRBD2	TRBV6-2/TRBV6-3	TRBJ2-1	15	few	CASSPAGGGYNEQFF	TGTGCCAGCAGTCCTGCGGGCGGGGGATACAATGAGCAGTTCTTC
NA	TRBV12-3/TRBV12-4	TRBJ2-1	12	NA	CASGAVPNEQFF	TGTGCCAGCGGAGCCGTACCCAATGAGCAGTTCTTC
NA	TRBV7-9	TRBJ1-3	14	few	CASSSSGAGNTIYF	TGTGCCAGCAGCTCGTCGGGGGCAGGAAACACCATATATTTT
NA	TRBV6-5	TRBJ2-5	13	once	CASKKQGVETQYF	TGTGCCAGCAAAAAACAGGGTGTGGAGACCCAGTACTTC
TRBD2	TRBV4-3	TRBJ2-1	14	few	CASRRAGAGNEQFF	TGCGCCAGCAGGCGAGCGGGAGCTGGCAATGAGCAGTTCTTC
TRBD2	TRBV6-1	TRBJ2-1	19	NA	CASSEVPPGGAGAFNEQFF	TGTGCCAGCAGTGAAGTTCCCCCCGGAGGTGCGGGAGCATTCAATGAGCAGTTCTTC
NA	TRBV27	TRBJ2-4	13	NA	CASSLSSVNIQYF	TGTGCCAGCAGTTTATCATCAGTAAACATTCAGTACTTC
NA	TRBV25-1	TRBJ2-1	13	few	CASSEGVYNEQFF	TGTGCCAGCAGTGAAGGCGTATACAATGAGCAGTTCTTC
NA	TRBV15	TRBJ1-1	17	NA	CATSLRGTWEMNTEAFF	TGTGCCACCAGCCTCAGAGGGACTTGGGAAATGAACACTGAAGCTTTCTTT
TRBD2	TRBV10-3	TRBJ2-2	18	NA	CAITAGLAGGPGAGELFF	TGTGCCATCACCGCTGGACTAGCGGGAGGCCCAGGGGCCGGGGAGCTGTTTTTT
TRBD2	TRBV7-2	TRBJ2-7	14	few	CASSWTSGKYEQYF	TGTGCCAGCAGCTGGACTAGCGGGAAGTACGAGCAGTACTTC
TRBD1	TRBV7-2	TRBJ1-1	16	few	CASSPRMRQGYTEAFF	TGTGCCAGCAGCCCCCGGATGCGACAGGGGTATACTGAAGCTTTCTTT
NA	TRBV6-5	TRBJ2-1	16	NA	CASSCVGLRLDNEQFF	TGTGCCAGCAGTTGTGTCGGACTACGACTCGACAATGAGCAGTTCTTC
NA	TRBV11-2	TRBJ2-6	15	NA	CASSLSISGANVLTF	TGTGCCAGCAGCTTATCTATATCTGGGGCCAACGTCCTGACTTTC
TRBD1	TRBV18	TRBJ2-7	14	NA	CASSPGTGLAEQYF	TGTGCCAGCTCCCCCGGGACAGGGCTTGCCGAGCAGTACTTC
TRBD2	TRBV6-5	TRBJ2-7	16	NA	CASSYPRGAGVNEQYF	TGTGCCAGCAGTTACCCTCGGGGAGCGGGAGTTAACGAGCAGTACTTC
NA	TRBV18	TRBJ2-3	13	many	CASSPQGTDTQYF	TGTGCCAGCTCTCCTCAGGGGACAGATACGCAGTATTTT
NA	TRBV9	TRBJ1-5	14	NA	CASSVGDINQPQHF	TGTGCCAGCAGCGTAGGGGACATCAATCAGCCCCAGCATTTT
TRBD1	TRBV12-3/TRBV12-4	TRBJ2-5	18	few	CASSLGGTGGPRFETQYF	TGTGCCAGCAGTTTAGGAGGAACAGGGGGCCCCCGGTTCGAGACCCAGTACTTC
TRBD2	TRBV6-1	TRBJ2-1	16	NA	CASRTGTSRTYNEQFF	TGTGCCAGCAGGACCGGGACTAGCAGAACCTACAATGAGCAGTTCTTC
NA	TRBV7-9	TRBJ1-4	14	NA	CASSPGVGGEKLFF	TGTGCCAGCAGCCCCGGGGTGGGTGGTGAAAAACTGTTTTTT
TRBD1	TRBV7-9	TRBJ2-2	15	once	CASSLTGVDTGELFF	TGTGCCAGCAGCTTGACAGGGGTAGACACCGGGGAGCTGTTTTTT
NA	TRBV7-2	TRBJ2-5	13	many	CASSRGLQETQYF	TGTGCCAGCAGCAGGGGACTTCAAGAGACCCAGTACTTC
TRBD2	TRBV7-2	TRBJ2-7	14	NA	CASTFLAGGYEQYF	TGTGCCAGCACCTTCTTGGCGGGGGGCTACGAGCAGTACTTC
NA	TRBV24-1	TRBJ2-2	12	many	CATSQGPGELFF	TGTGCCACCAGTCAGGGCCCCGGGGAGCTGTTTTTT
NA	TRBV7-2	TRBJ2-3	16	NA	CASSPRTYSAPDTQYF	TGTGCCAGCAGCCCGAGGACATACAGCGCCCCAGATACGCAGTATTTT
NA	TRBV6-5	TRBJ1-4	16	many	CASSYSGSGPNEKLFF	TGTGCCAGCAGTTACTCTGGTTCGGGGCCAAATGAAAAACTGTTTTTT
TRBD2	TRBV12-3/TRBV12-4	TRBJ2-1	20	few	CASTPGLAGVFGGARGEQFF	TGTGCCAGCACCCCAGGACTAGCGGGAGTATTTGGGGGGGCTCGCGGTGAGCAGTTCTTC
NA	TRBV20-1	TRBJ2-1	15	few	CSARAGSLTTNEQFF	TGCAGTGCTAGAGCGGGTAGTTTGACCACGAATGAGCAGTTCTTC
NA	TRBV7-9	TRBJ1-4	15	NA	CASSLAVGSNEKLFF	TGTGCCAGCAGCTTAGCAGTAGGAAGTAATGAAAAACTGTTTTTT
TRBD2	TRBV12-3/TRBV12-4	TRBJ2-7	14	few	CASSFGLAMGEQYF	TGTGCCAGCAGTTTTGGACTAGCCATGGGGGAGCAGTACTTC
NA	TRBV5-1	TRBJ2-1	15	few	CASSPGVGWTHEQFF	TGCGCCAGCAGCCCTGGGGTGGGGTGGACCCATGAGCAGTTCTTC
TRBD2	TRBV20-1	TRBJ2-5	14	NA	CSARKGGSGETQYF	TGCAGTGCTAGGAAGGGCGGGAGCGGGGAGACCCAGTACTTC
NA	TRBV6-1	TRBJ2-7	13	NA	CATSRTNSYEQYF	TGTGCCACCTCACGAACTAACTCCTACGAGCAGTACTTC
TRBD2	TRBV20-1	TRBJ2-7	13	once	CSAGSGAGNEQYF	TGCAGTGCTGGGAGCGGGGCGGGCAACGAGCAGTACTTC
NA	TRBV3-1	TRBJ2-7	19	few	CASSPRIGGRRTDRNEQYF	TGTGCCAGCAGCCCAAGGATTGGGGGGCGGAGGACAGACAGGAACGAGCAGTACTTC
NA	TRBV7-9	TRBJ2-3	14	few	CASSLAVNWDTQYF	TGTGCCAGCAGCTTAGCCGTTAATTGGGATACGCAGTATTTT
NA	TRBV15	TRBJ2-7	11	few	CATSGFYEQYF	TGTGCCACCAGCGGGTTTTACGAGCAGTACTTC
TRBD1	TRBV9	TRBJ1-6	15	few	CASSGGGRNNSPLHF	TGTGCCAGCAGCGGAGGGGGCAGGAATAATTCACCCCTCCACTTT
NA	TRBV12-3/TRBV12-4	TRBJ1-5	16	NA	CASSRETGVSNQPQHF	TGTGCCAGCAGTAGGGAGACAGGCGTAAGCAATCAGCCCCAGCATTTT
NA	TRBV5-1	TRBJ2-7	16	NA	CASSLSSRVRLDEQYF	TGCGCCAGCAGCTTGTCCAGTCGGGTGCGGTTGGACGAGCAGTACTTC
TRBD2	TRBV6-2/TRBV6-3	TRBJ2-2	15	NA	CASSYGFGGARELFF	TGTGCCAGCAGTTACGGCTTCGGGGGGGCTCGGGAGCTGTTTTTT
TRBD1	TRBV6-1	TRBJ2-5	17	NA	CASSERDRTTPKETQYF	TGTGCCAGCAGTGAGAGGGACAGAACCACTCCAAAAGAGACCCAGTACTTC
NA	TRBV5-1	TRBJ2-7	13	NA	CASSSSSGYEQYF	TGCGCCAGCAGCTCCTCTTCGGGATACGAGCAGTACTTC
NA	TRBV5-6	TRBJ2-3	15	NA	CASILRSSGADTQYF	TGTGCCAGCATCCTCAGATCCTCAGGGGCAGATACGCAGTATTTT
TRBD2	TRBV10-2	TRBJ2-1	14	few	CASTNAGASNEQFF	TGCGCCAGCACTAATGCGGGAGCTTCCAATGAGCAGTTCTTC
NA	TRBV7-8	TRBJ1-2	10	NA	CASSFRGGSF	TGTGCCAGCAGCTTCCGAGGGGGGAGCTTC
NA	TRBV18	TRBJ2-1	12	many	CASSPGYHEQFF	TGTGCCAGCTCACCAGGCTATCATGAGCAGTTCTTC
TRBD2	TRBV7-2	TRBJ2-3	16	few	CASSLASGPVFDTQYF	TGTGCCAGCAGCTTAGCTAGCGGGCCTGTGTTTGATACGCAGTATTTT
NA	TRBV27	TRBJ2-2	15	NA	CASKFRDAYTGELFF	TGTGCCAGCAAATTCCGGGACGCTTACACCGGGGAGCTGTTTTTT
NA	TRBV18	TRBJ2-7	14	few	CASSTESGRNEQYF	TGTGCCAGCTCAACCGAGAGTGGGAGGAACGAGCAGTACTTC
NA	TRBV23-1	TRBJ2-7	17	once	CASSPQLMRGDSYEQYF	TGCGCCAGCAGTCCACAATTAATGCGGGGCGACTCCTACGAGCAGTACTTC
TRBD2	TRBV7-3	TRBJ2-1	14	NA	CASTEGAGGGEQFF	TGTGCCAGCACTGAAGGAGCGGGAGGGGGAGAGCAGTTCTTC